This entry concerns a single TCR beta chain. Unsorted PBMC replicate PCRs used 300 ng DNA, 25,000 to 35,000 T cell genomes. The assay was immunoSEQ multiplex PCR, and TCRdb's table has in-frame clones only and misses some. Seen here are 450,000 to 500,000 clones, 60% to 80% observed once, and the top ten hold 12%. The sample originates from a study of shared clonotypes between healthy human individuals. The donors, all of them Caucasian adults, lived in Nashville, Tennessee. The sequencing input was PBMCs. This clonotype was obtained from a woman aged 40 to 50 in good health. Some clones in this sample may be carry-over from other donors' samples.

The CDR3 is CASSLSAGINEQFF. DNA of the CDR3: TGTGCCAGCAGTTTATCGGCAGGGATCAATGAGCAGTTCTTC. The rearrangement uses TRBV28 and TRBJ2-1, with a tentative D call TRBD1 (5 bases). There are 14 residues in the CDR3. Trimming left V 1 base short and J 6 bases short, with 10 bases between. CDR1 is MDHEN, CDR2 SYDVKM, per germline.